The 11 T cell receptor beta chains given below trace back to one sample, sequenced in a study of radiotherapy plus CTLA-4 blockade in lung cancer. Here immunoSEQ multiplex PCR was the method, and the copy in TCRdb shows in-frame clones only, minus some. The table records about 45,000 clones, 63% of them present only once. This material consisted of peripheral blood, taken from a patient treated with radiotherapy plus ipilimumab. These receptors were collected from a human donor with non-small cell lung cancer who had a partial response to radiotherapy plus ipilimumab.

V gene TRBV4-2 combines with J gene TRBJ1-2; 9 nucleotides agree with TRBD1. The CDR3 is made up of 14 amino acids. Germline V lookup: CDR1 LGHNA, CDR2 YNFKEQ. V was pared by 4 bases and J by 9 bases, with 9 bases of the junction left unmatched. This CDR3 is CASSPMGQGQRYTF. In nucleotides, the CDR3 is TGTGCCAGCAGCCCAATGGGACAGGGTCAACGCTACACCTTC.

The chain combines TRBV30 with TRBJ2-1; no clear D gene. V lost 0 bases to trimming and J lost 3 bases, with 9 bases between them. This CDR3 has 14 amino acids. Germline assignment: CDR1 GTSNPN and CDR2 SVGIG (reference sequence). This CDR3 is CAWSVSSIYNEQFF. The CDR3 DNA sequence: TGTGCCTGGAGTGTCTCGTCTATCTACAATGAGCAGTTCTTC. The full variable domain, its missing parts supplied by reference TRBV30 and TRBJ2-1, is SQTIHQWPATLVQPVGSPLSLECTVEGTSNPNLYWYRQAAGRGLQLLFYSVGIGQISSEVPQNLSASRPQDRQFILSSKKLLLSDSGFYLCAWSVSSIYNEQFFGPGTRLTVL.

The chain recombines TRBV6-5 with TRBJ1-1, with TRBD1 as a possible D gene (6 bases). Between the trimmed V and J ends, which lost 7 bases and 2 bases, there was a span of 14 bases. The CDR3 runs to 14 residues. Per germline, CDR1 MNHEY and CDR2 SVGAGI. The CDR3 region has the DNA TGTGCCAGCATCAAAGGGGGGGGCAACACTGAAGCTTTCTTT. It yields the protein CASIKGGGNTEAFF.

This rearrangement joins TRBV30 to TRBJ2-7; D perhaps matches TRBD2 (5 bases). Trimming took off 3 bases at V and 0 bases at J, with 15 bases between the two ends. The CDR3 length is 15 residues. CDR1 is GTSNPN, CDR2 SVGIG, per germline (reference sequence). The CDR3 loop is CAWSPGLLSSYEQYF. The CDR3 DNA sequence: TGTGCCTGGAGCCCAGGACTTCTAAGCTCCTACGAGCAGTACTTC.

This clone was counted a few times. The rearrangement joins TRBV7-8 to TRBJ2-1; 8 nucleotides line up with TRBD1. The CDR3 spans 16 residues. Germline values: CDR1 SGHVS, CDR2 FQNEAQ. V shed 5 bases, J shed 7 bases, and the junction held 13 bases outside the gene matches. Here the CDR3 DNA reads TGTGCCAGCAGCCACCCGGGACAGGAGTACATGAATGAGCAGTTCTTC. As protein: CASSHPGQEYMNEQFF.

V is TRBV10-3 and J is TRBJ2-1, with D perhaps matching TRBD2 (7 bases). V was shortened by 2 bases and J by 0 bases, with 11 bases between the two germline ends. The CDR3 consists of 16 residues. Germline assignment: CDR1 ENHRY and CDR2 SYGVKD. The CDR3 protein is CAISERGGSSYNEQFF. CDR3 sequence (DNA): TGTGCCATCAGTGAGAGGGGGGGGAGCTCCTACAATGAGCAGTTCTTC.

V usage is TRBV18 and J usage is TRBJ2-1; 8 nucleotides align to TRBD2. This CDR3 spans 16 amino acids. V gave up 5 bases and J gave up 0 bases; unmatched junction bases: 6. Germline V gives CDR1 KGHSH, CDR2 LQKENI. This chain's CDR3 is CASSANRGGSYNEQFF. The CDR3 coding sequence is TGTGCCAGCTCAGCGAACCGGGGGGGCTCCTACAATGAGCAGTTCTTC.

This chain connects TRBV7-2 to TRBJ1-5; D possibly corresponds to TRBD1 (5 bases). Between the trimmed V and J ends, which lost 5 bases and 6 bases, there was a span of 17 bases. This CDR3 is 15 amino acids long. In germline, CDR1 is SGHTA, CDR2 FQGNSA. CDR3 nucleotides: TGTGCCAGCAGCGTCCGGGGGGGGTTTCTTCAGCCCCAGCATTTT. Its protein is CASSVRGGFLQPQHF.

This clone has a single count. V is TRBV6-1 and J is TRBJ2-3, with 12 bases fitting TRBD2. V gave up 2 bases and J gave up 1 base; unmatched junction bases: 7. CDR3 length: 18 residues. Germline V gene sequence: CDR1 MNHNS, CDR2 SASEGT. The CDR3 sequence is CASSELLAGGPGTDTQYF. In DNA form, the CDR3 reads TGTGCCAGCAGTGAACTCCTAGCGGGAGGGCCGGGCACAGATACGCAGTATTTT.

The J gene is TRBJ1-6, the V gene TRBV6-1; TRBD1 is a possible D gene (6 bases). The CDR3 covers 15 residues. Trimming pared 2 bases from V and 4 bases from J, leaving 9 bases between. The germline V gene encodes CDR1 MNHNS and CDR2 SASEGT. The DNA of the CDR3 is TGTGCCAGCAGTGAAACAGGACAGTATAATTCACCCCTCCACTTT. This encodes CASSETGQYNSPLHF.

This rearrangement joins TRBV15 to TRBJ2-5; possible D gene TRBD2, 6 bases. CDR1 is LNHNV, CDR2 YYDKDF, per germline (reference sequence). Trimming took off 3 bases at V and 2 bases at J, with 25 bases between the two ends. The CDR3 runs 19 residues. The DNA for the CDR3 is TGTGCCACCAGCAGGGGGGTCCTGGGACTCGACACAGATCAAGAGACCCAGTACTTC. This encodes CATSRGVLGLDTDQETQYF.